This T cell receptor beta chain was sequenced during a study of blood T cell repertoires in COVID-19. Study in general: Nucleic acid was either cDNA or gDNA, and it came from T cells, B-cell-depleted T cells, or PBMCs.

CDR1 is MNHNS, CDR2 SASEGT, per germline. This CDR3 is built from 14 residues. With 7 bases clipped from V and 5 bases from J, the junction kept 10 bases outside the gene matches. Authors' data handling: Nucleated cell counts were estimated from reference gene primer amplification. Clones were sequenced by immunoSEQ multiplex PCR, and TCRdb holds only the in-frame ones, with some missing. That table furnishes V, J and clone size, whereas the DNA furnished D and trimming. The table has tens of thousands of clones, roughly 90% seen once. The origin of this receptor is a human donor in a cohort sampled during active COVID-19. The chain employs TRBV6-1 and TRBJ1-1, with TRBD1 matching over 7 bases. Sequences were obtained from peripheral blood. This chain's CDR3 is CASKIDRDGTEAFF. The CDR3 DNA sequence: TGTGCCAGCAAAATCGACAGGGATGGAACTGAAGCTTTCTTT.